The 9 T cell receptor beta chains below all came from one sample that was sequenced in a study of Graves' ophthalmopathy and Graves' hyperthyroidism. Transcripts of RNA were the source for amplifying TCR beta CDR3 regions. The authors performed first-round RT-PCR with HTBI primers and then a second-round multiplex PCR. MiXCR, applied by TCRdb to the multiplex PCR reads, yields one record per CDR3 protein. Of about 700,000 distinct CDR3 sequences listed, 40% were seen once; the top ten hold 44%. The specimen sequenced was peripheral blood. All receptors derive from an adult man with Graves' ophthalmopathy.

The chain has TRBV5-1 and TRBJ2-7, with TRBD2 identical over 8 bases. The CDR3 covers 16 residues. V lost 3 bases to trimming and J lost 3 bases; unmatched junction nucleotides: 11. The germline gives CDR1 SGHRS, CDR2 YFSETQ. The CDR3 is CASSSVLSGTSYEQYF. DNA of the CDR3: TGCGCCAGCAGCTCAGTCCTTTCCGGGACTAGCTACGAGCAGTACTTC.

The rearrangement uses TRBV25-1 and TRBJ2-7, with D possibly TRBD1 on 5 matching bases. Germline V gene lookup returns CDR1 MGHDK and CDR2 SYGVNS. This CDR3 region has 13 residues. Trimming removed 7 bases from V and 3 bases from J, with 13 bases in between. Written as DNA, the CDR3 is TGTGCCAGCACGGAAGGGGCCCTCTACGAGCAGTACTTC. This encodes CASTEGALYEQYF.

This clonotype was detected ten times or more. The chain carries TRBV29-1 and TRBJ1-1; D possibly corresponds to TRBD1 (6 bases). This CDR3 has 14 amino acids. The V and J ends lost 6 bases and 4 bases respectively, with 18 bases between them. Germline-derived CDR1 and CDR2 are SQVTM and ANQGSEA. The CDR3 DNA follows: TGCAGCGTGTCCAGGGGCCAAGAGGGCACTGAAGCTTTCTTT. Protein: CSVSRGQEGTEAFF.

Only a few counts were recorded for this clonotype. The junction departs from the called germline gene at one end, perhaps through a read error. CDR3 coding DNA: TGTGCCAGCAGTGTGGGCAAGAACTTC. It specifies CASSVGKNF. The V gene is TRBV2, the J gene TRBJ2-5; the D is unclear. CDR3 length equals 9 residues. In germline, CDR1 is SNHLY, CDR2 FYNNEI.

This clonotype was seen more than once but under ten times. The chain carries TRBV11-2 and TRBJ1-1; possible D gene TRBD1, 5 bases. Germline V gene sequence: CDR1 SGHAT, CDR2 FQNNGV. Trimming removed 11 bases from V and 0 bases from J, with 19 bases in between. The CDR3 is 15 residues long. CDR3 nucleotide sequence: TGTGCCTGGAGTGTCGCCGGGACGGTGAACACTGAAGCTTTCTTT. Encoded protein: CAWSVAGTVNTEAFF. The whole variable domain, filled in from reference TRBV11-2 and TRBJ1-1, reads EAGVAQSPRYKIIEKRQSVAFWCNPISGHATLYWYQQILGQGPKLLIQFQNNGVVDDSQLPKDRFSAERLKGVDSTLKIQPAKLEDSAVYLCAWSVAGTVNTEAFFGQGTRLTVV.

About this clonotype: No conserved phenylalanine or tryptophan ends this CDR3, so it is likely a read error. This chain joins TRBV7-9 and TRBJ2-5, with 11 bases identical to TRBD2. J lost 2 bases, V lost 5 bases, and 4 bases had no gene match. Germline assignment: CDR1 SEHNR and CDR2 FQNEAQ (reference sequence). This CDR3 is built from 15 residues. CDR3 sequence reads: CASSPGTSGQETQYC. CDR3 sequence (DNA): TGTGCCAGCAGCCCCGGGACTAGCGGACAAGAGACCCAGTACTGC.

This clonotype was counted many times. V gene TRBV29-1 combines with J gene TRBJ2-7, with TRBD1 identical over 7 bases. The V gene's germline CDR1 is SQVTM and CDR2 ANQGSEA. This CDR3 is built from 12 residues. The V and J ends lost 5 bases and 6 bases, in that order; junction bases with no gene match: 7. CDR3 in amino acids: CSVRQGPSEQYF. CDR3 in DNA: TGCAGCGTTAGACAGGGACCCAGCGAGCAGTACTTC.

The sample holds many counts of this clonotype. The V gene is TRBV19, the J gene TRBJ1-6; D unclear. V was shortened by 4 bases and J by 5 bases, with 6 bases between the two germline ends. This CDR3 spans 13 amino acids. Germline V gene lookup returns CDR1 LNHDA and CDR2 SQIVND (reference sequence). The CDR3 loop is CASSTEHNSPLHF. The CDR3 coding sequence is TGTGCCAGTAGTACCGAGCATAATTCACCCCTCCACTTT. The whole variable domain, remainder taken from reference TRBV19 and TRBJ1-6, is DGGITQSPKYLFRKEGQNVTLSCEQNLNHDAMYWYRQDPGQGLRLIYYSQIVNDFQKGDIAEGYSVSREKKESFPLTVTSAQKNPTAFYLCASSTEHNSPLHFGNGTRLTVT.

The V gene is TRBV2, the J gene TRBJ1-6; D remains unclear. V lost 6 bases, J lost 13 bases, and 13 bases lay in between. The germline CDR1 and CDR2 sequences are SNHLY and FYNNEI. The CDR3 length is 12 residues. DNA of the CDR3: TGTGCCAGCAGGCTAGCGGGATCGCCCCTCCACTTT. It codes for CASRLAGSPLHF.